The clone carrying this T cell receptor (beta chain) was recorded only once. The CDR3 loop spans 13 amino acids. The germline V and J ends were trimmed by 4 bases and 5 bases, with 11 bases remaining between them. The germline V gene has CDR1 KGHSH and CDR2 LQKENI. During active infection, Seattle patients enrolled and were then monitored through disease. As handled by the study authors: Estimated nucleated cell counts came from reference gene primer amplification. Produced via immunoSEQ multiplex PCR; TCRdb's table is partial and in-frame only. The V and J calls and clone size were taken over from that table, and D and trimming were inferred from the DNA. The sample records 410,000 or so clones, over 75% being singletons. The sample is drawn from a study of blood T cell repertoires in COVID-19. Study context: Spain, Italy and the United States supplied samples that represented acute and convalescent COVID-19. Nucleic acid was either cDNA or gDNA, and it came from T cells, B-cell-depleted T cells, or PBMCs.

The chain uses TRBV18 and TRBJ2-5; perhaps TRBD2 as D (5 bases). What was sequenced was peripheral blood. The TCR comes from a woman aged 40 to 55 with COVID-19, enrolled during active disease. This chain's CDR3 is CASSRSGIETQYF. CDR3 sequence (DNA): TGTGCCAGCTCACGGTCGGGGATCGAGACCCAGTACTTC. The whole variable domain, remainder taken from reference TRBV18 and TRBJ2-5, is NAGVMQNPRHLVRRRGQEARLRCSPMKGHSHVYWYRQLPEEGLKFMVYLQKENIIDESGMPKERFSAEFPKEGPSILRIQQVVRGDSAAYFCASSRSGIETQYFGPGTRLLVL.